This TCR beta chain is from a study of cytomegalovirus exposure and HLA in healthy donors. A multiplex PCR was run with 60 Vbeta primers and 13 Jbeta primers. Assay used: immunoSEQ multiplex PCR; TCRdb lists only in-frame clones, some missing. This table has about 140,000 clones, around four fifths appearing once. The CDR3 spans 16 residues. V is TRBV21-1 and J is TRBJ1-1. TRBV21-1 corresponds to a pseudogene. The TCR originated in a male donor in good health and CMV-seronegative. Input material: PBMCs. The CDR3 DNA follows: TGTGCCAGCAGCAAAGTGAGAGCAGCAGAGGACACTGAAGCTTTCTTT. It encodes CASSKVRAAEDTEAFF.